Listed here is a single T cell receptor beta chain. Germline assignment: CDR1 SGHRS and CDR2 YFSETQ. The CDR3 sequence is 17 residues long. The trim removed 3 bases at V and 4 bases at J, leaving 11 bases unmatched. These data originate in a study of blood T cell repertoires in COVID-19. Method: immunoSEQ multiplex PCR; TCRdb's copy keeps in-frame clones and lacks some. This sample has approximately 290,000 clones, with 90% found just once. The chain employs TRBV5-1 and TRBJ1-3, with 9 bases identical to TRBD1. Sequencing was done on a sample of PBMCs or T cells enriched from blood (not recorded which). This TCR was recovered from a woman aged 18 to 35 with acute COVID-19. CDR3 coding DNA: TGCGCCAGCAGCTCAAATTTCCGGGACAGGGTCGGAAACACCATATATTTT. Translated, it gives CASSSNFRDRVGNTIYF.